This T cell receptor (beta chain) was sequenced in a study of shared clonotypes between healthy human individuals. Naive CD8 populations comprised CD45RO-negative cells positively selected for CCR7, excluding terminally differentiated effector memory CD45RA+ cells. Profiling relied on immunoSEQ multiplex PCR, and the TCRdb table lists in-frame clones only, not all of them. Counted here are over 2,000,000 clones, around 95% occurring once; the ten biggest clones make up 1.5% to 2%. Germline V gives CDR1 SGHRS, CDR2 YFSETQ. With 4 bases removed from V and 4 bases from J, the gap between germline ends came to 18 bases. The CDR3 loop spans 16 amino acids.

The receptor was derived from a man between 18 and 29 years old in good health. Some clones in this sample may be carry-over from other donors' samples. The material sequenced was naive CD8+ T cells from PBMCs. The chain uses TRBV5-1 and TRBJ2-1, with D possibly matching TRBD1 (5 bases). As DNA, the CDR3 is TGCGCCAGCAGCCGCATCCTAGAAAGGGGATACAATGAGCAGTTCTTC. Translation gives CASSRILERGYNEQFF.